There are many counts of the clone carrying this TCR beta chain. This sample is drawn from a study of T cells in Graves' hyperthyroidism and ophthalmopathy. PBMCs were collected from a 10 ml volume of fresh peripheral blood. There were TCR beta CDR3 regions amplified from RNA transcripts. With the HTBI primer set, the TCR CDR3 went through a first round of RT-PCR. TCRdb recomputed calls from the multiplex PCR reads with MiXCR, one row per CDR3 protein. The repertoire holds 500,000 to 750,000 distinct CDR3 sequences, about a sixth seen once, with around 7.5% in the top ten. Germline V CDR1 and CDR2: DFQATT, SNEGSKA (reference sequence). V was pared by 5 bases and J by 12 bases, with 20 bases between. This CDR3 comprises 13 residues.

This TCR derives from a woman aged 30 to 39 with Graves' hyperthyroidism. J is TRBJ2-1 and V is TRBV20-1, with unresolved D. The specimen sequenced was blood. The CDR3 DNA reads as TGCAGTGCTCTAGTACTCCGGGCTAACCGGCAGTTCTTC. Translation: CSALVLRANRQFF.